This T cell receptor beta chain was observed in a study of identifying expanded T cells in peripheral blood. Note on this clone: Antigen specificity is unknown.

Broader study findings: Clone count variance between roughly 2-week samples rose with total template count. Differentially abundant clones: about 1.3 between replicates, approximately 15 at around 15 days, 19 at four.

Trimming cost V 3 bases and J 2 bases, with 4 bases left between them. This CDR3 spans 12 amino acids. CDR1 is SGHKS and CDR2 is YYEKEE in the germline V gene (reference sequence). Using immunoSEQ multiplex PCR, the repertoire was profiled, and TCRdb retains in-frame clones only, with some absent. The table shows around 100,000 clones, with 80% to 90% occurring only once. During the collection period, no donor immune events like infections were recorded. This rearrangement joins TRBV5-5 to TRBJ2-3; no reliable D call. The sequence was collected from a person aged 18 to 75 in good health. The specimen was blood. The CDR3 spells CASSSYTDTQYF. In DNA, the CDR3 is TGTGCCAGCAGCTCGTACACAGATACGCAGTATTTT.